Following are 11 T cell receptor beta chains from one sample sequenced in a study of T cells in Graves' hyperthyroidism and ophthalmopathy (dated by TCRdb to about 2019). The library was obtained by multiplex PCR. Sequencing relied on an Illumina HiSeq 2000. The TCR beta CDR3 regions were amplified from the RNA transcripts. For the first round of RT-PCR on the TCR CDR3, the HTBI primer set was used together with the Qiagen OneStep RT-PCR kit. TCRdb handled the public reads itself, with Q25 trimming in fastp and clone calling in MiXCR, and kept productive beta chains. Rows are combined by CDR3 protein, so each entry shows the most common genes and DNA. In this sample the table shows 690,000 or so distinct CDR3 sequences, approximately 18% of which occur a single time. Over 15% of the sample is in the top ten clones. The source material was blood. The receptors derive from a woman aged 45 to 65 with Graves' hyperthyroidism that later progressed to Graves' ophthalmopathy.

The chain links TRBV19 to TRBJ2-1; D perhaps matches TRBD2 (6 bases). This CDR3 comprises 14 residues. Germline CDR1 and CDR2: LNHDA and SQIVND (reference sequence). V lost 10 bases and J 0 bases, leaving 13 bases between the germline ends. The CDR3 spells CATQRGSSYNEQFF. CDR3 nucleotide sequence: TGTGCCACTCAACGGGGGAGCTCCTACAATGAGCAGTTCTTC.

The sample holds many counts of this clonotype. The chain carries TRBV20-1 and TRBJ2-2; no clear D. V was trimmed by 3 bases and J by 2 bases, leaving 10 bases between them. The CDR3 totals 14 residues. Germline V CDR1 and CDR2: DFQATT, SNEGSKA (reference sequence). The CDR3 DNA follows: TGCAGTGCTAGTCTAACAAGTAACACCGGGGAGCTGTTTTTT. It translates to CSASLTSNTGELFF.

The chain employs TRBV27 and TRBJ1-2; 11 bases are shared with TRBD1. Per germline, CDR1 MNHEY and CDR2 SMNVEV (reference sequence). The J segment lost 4 bases and the V segment lost 3 bases, leaving 4 bases of the junction unmatched. This CDR3 comprises 15 residues. CDR3 sequence (DNA): TGTGCCAGCAGTTTCTCGGGGACAGGGGGCTATGGCTACACCTTC. It encodes CASSFSGTGGYGYTF.

The sample holds many counts of this clonotype. The V and J genes are TRBV11-3 and TRBJ2-5; D is possibly TRBD1 or TRBD2 (6 bases each). The germline CDR1 and CDR2 sequences are SGHNT and YENEEA. V lost 0 bases to trimming and J lost 7 bases, with 9 bases between them. This CDR3 is 13 amino acids long. CDR3 residues: CASSLDRGGTQYF. The CDR3 nucleotides read TGTGCCAGCAGCTTAGACAGGGGAGGGACCCAGTACTTC.

This clonotype was found many times. The chain is built from TRBV4-1 and TRBJ1-1, with D uncertain. The V end was cut by 1 base, the J end by 7 bases, with 13 bases between. The germline gives CDR1 MGHRA, CDR2 YSYEKL. This CDR3 region has 14 residues. The CDR3 DNA reads TGCGCCAGCAGCCAAGTATATCAGTCGTTTGAAGCTTTCTTT. This encodes CASSQVYQSFEAFF.

This clonotype has more than one count but fewer than ten. The genes are TRBV20-1 and TRBJ1-1; D is ambiguous. Trimming cost V 5 bases and J 0 bases, with 19 bases left between them. Per germline, CDR1 DFQATT and CDR2 SNEGSKA (reference sequence). The CDR3 is 16 residues long. The CDR3 bases are TGCAGTGCTCCCCTTGGGGTGGTTTCCATGAACACTGAAGCTTTCTTT. Its protein is CSAPLGVVSMNTEAFF.

For the CDR3, the DNA is TGCGCCAGCAGCTTTGACCGGGACAAGGAGTTCTTC. This sequence encodes CASSFDRDKEFF. The rearrangement uses TRBV5-1 and TRBJ2-1; D is possibly TRBD1 (6 bases). V lost 2 bases and J 14 bases, leaving 14 bases between the germline ends. The CDR3 spans 12 residues. Germline V gene sequence: CDR1 SGHRS, CDR2 YFSETQ.

A remark on this clonotype: The junction shows a germline mismatch at one end, possibly a read error. J is TRBJ1-1 and V is TRBV5-6; D ambiguous. Germline assignment: CDR1 SGHDT and CDR2 YYEEEE. The CDR3 has 13 residues. In DNA, the CDR3 is TGTGCCAACAGCTTGAGGGTGAACACTGAAGCTTTCTTT. It yields the protein CANSLRVNTEAFF.

The J gene is TRBJ1-5, the V gene TRBV19; 10 positions match TRBD1. V trimming: 1 base; J trimming: 5 bases; junction bases outside the gene matches: 11. CDR3 length: 18 residues. CDR1 and CDR2 from the germline V gene are LNHDA and SQIVND (reference sequence). Here the CDR3 reads CASSIGFRDRGGDQPQHF. The CDR3 DNA reads TGTGCCAGTAGTATAGGCTTCCGGGACAGGGGAGGGGATCAGCCCCAGCATTTT.

This clonotype was recorded only once. This CDR3 is CSGTGRTYGYTF. The CDR3 bases are TGCAGCGGAACAGGGAGGACTTATGGCTACACCTTC. The chain uses TRBV29-1 and TRBJ1-2; D perhaps matches TRBD1 (6 bases). The CDR3 extends over 12 amino acids. V was cut by 7 bases and J by 5 bases, with 14 bases left in between. Germline lookup yields CDR1 SQVTM and CDR2 ANQGSEA.

CDR3 sequence (DNA): TGTGCCAGCAGCCAGAGAGGCGGGGAGGGAGATACGCAGTATTTT. Amino acids: CASSQRGGEGDTQYF. The chain combines TRBV3-1 with TRBJ2-3; TRBD2 aligns across 7 bases. CDR3 size: 15 residues. Unmatched junction bases numbered 8, after V lost 3 bases and J lost 5 bases. CDR1 is LGHDT and CDR2 is YNNKEL in the germline V gene (reference sequence).